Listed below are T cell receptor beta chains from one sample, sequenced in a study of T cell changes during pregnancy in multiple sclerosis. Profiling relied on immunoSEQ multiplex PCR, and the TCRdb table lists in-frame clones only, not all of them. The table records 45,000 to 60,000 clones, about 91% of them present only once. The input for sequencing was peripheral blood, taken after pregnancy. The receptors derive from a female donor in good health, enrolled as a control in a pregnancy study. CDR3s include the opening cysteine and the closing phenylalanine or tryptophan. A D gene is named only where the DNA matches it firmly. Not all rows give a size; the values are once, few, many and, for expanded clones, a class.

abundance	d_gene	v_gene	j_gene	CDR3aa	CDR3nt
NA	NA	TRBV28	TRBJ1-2	CASSFWRASGYTF	TGTGCCAGCAGTTTCTGGCGGGCCTCTGGCTACACCTTC
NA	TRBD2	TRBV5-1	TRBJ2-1	CASSLGVAGGYNEQFF	TGCGCCAGCAGCTTGGGGGTGGCGGGAGGATACAATGAGCAGTTCTTC
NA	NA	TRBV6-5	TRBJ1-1	CASTQRQGFEAFF	TGTGCCAGCACCCAACGTCAGGGTTTTGAAGCTTTCTTT
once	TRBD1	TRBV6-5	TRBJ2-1	CASRRQGGSYNEQFF	TGTGCCAGCAGGCGACAGGGGGGATCCTACAATGAGCAGTTCTTC
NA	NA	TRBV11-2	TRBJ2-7	CASSLGTGGSYEQYF	TGTGCCAGCAGCTTAGGCACAGGCGGCTCCTACGAGCAGTACTTC
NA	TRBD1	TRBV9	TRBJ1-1	CASTPPRGQGKTEAFF	TGTGCCAGCACCCCCCCCCGGGGACAGGGCAAGACTGAAGCTTTCTTT
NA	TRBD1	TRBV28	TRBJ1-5	CASSSETGGNQPQHF	TGTGCCAGCAGTTCCGAGACAGGGGGAAATCAGCCCCAGCATTTT
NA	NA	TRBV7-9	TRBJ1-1	CASSPPRGVNTEAFF	TGTGCCAGCAGCCCACCACGGGGGGTGAACACTGAAGCTTTCTTT
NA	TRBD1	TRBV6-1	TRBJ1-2	CASSEVRTGGYWPSF	TGTGCCAGCAGTGAAGTGAGGACAGGGGGCTATTGGCCCTCATTC
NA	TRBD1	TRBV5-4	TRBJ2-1	CASSLVGTGGNEQFF	TGTGCCAGCAGCTTGGTGGGGACAGGGGGCAATGAGCAGTTCTTC
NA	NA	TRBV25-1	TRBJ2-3	CASSERLGTDTQYF	TGTGCCAGCAGTGAGAGGCTTGGCACAGATACGCAGTATTTT
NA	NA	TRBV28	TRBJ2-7	CASSLGPRGFNEQYF	TGTGCCAGCAGTTTAGGCCCCAGGGGATTCAACGAGCAGTACTTC
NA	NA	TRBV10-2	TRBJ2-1	CASSESSGSNEQFF	TGCGCCAGCAGTGAGTCGAGCGGCAGCAATGAGCAGTTCTTC
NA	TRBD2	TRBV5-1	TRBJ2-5	CASSQGTSVLETQYF	TGCGCCAGCAGCCAAGGGACTAGCGTTCTGGAGACCCAGTACTTC
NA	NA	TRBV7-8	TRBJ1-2	CASSPLSIYGYTF	TGTGCCAGCAGCCCACTAAGCATATATGGCTACACCTTC
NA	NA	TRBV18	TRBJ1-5	CASSPDAGGQPQHF	TGTGCCAGCTCACCGGACGCCGGAGGCCAGCCCCAGCATTTT
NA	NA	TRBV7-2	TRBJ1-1	CASSLTENTEAFF	TGTGCCAGCAGCTTAACAGAGAACACTGAAGCTTTCTTT
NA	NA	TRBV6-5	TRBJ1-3	CASSAPLRNTIYF	TGTGCCAGCAGCGCCCCACTTAGAAACACCATATATTTT
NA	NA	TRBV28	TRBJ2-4	CASSLPQGAKNIQYF	TGTGCCAGCAGTTTACCCCAGGGGGCCAAAAACATTCAGTACTTC
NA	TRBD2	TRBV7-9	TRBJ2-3	CASSLGLAGATDTQYF	TGTGCCAGCAGCTTAGGACTAGCGGGGGCCACAGATACGCAGTATTTT
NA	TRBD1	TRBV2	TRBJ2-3	CASNGQGGADTQYF	TGTGCCAGCAACGGACAGGGTGGAGCAGATACGCAGTATTTT
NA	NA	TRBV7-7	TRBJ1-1	CASSLSENTEAFF	TGTGCCAGCAGCTTATCAGAGAACACTGAAGCTTTCTTT
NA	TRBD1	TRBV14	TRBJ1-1	CASSRFRPGGMNTEAFF	TGTGCCAGCAGCCGGTTTCGCCCAGGGGGCATGAACACTGAAGCTTTCTTT
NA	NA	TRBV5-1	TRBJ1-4	CASSLDPDSLNEKLFF	TGCGCCAGCAGCCTAGACCCGGACAGCCTTAATGAAAAACTGTTTTTT
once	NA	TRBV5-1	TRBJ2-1	CASSLVTSEQFF	TGCGCCAGCAGCTTGGTTACTTCCGAGCAGTTCTTC
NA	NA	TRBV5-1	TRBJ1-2	CASSPLGQGGGYTF	TGCGCCAGCTCCCCCCTGGGGCAGGGCGGCGGCTACACCTTC
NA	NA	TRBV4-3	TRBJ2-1	CASSRDRVSGVYNEQFF	TGCGCCAGCAGCCGGGACAGGGTTAGCGGGGTTTACAATGAGCAGTTCTTC
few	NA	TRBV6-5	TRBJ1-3	CASSPDKQNTIYF	TGTGCCAGCAGCCCCGACAAGCAAAACACCATATATTTT
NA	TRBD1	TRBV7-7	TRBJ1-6	CASSVDRNSPLHF	TGTGCCAGCAGCGTGGACAGGAATTCACCCCTCCACTTT
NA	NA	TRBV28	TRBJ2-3	CASSFPIEGRYTDTQYF	TGTGCCAGCAGTTTCCCCATAGAGGGAAGATACACAGATACGCAGTATTTT
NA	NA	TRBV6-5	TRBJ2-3	CASSYATESTDTQYF	TGTGCCAGCAGTTACGCGACAGAGAGCACAGATACGCAGTATTTT
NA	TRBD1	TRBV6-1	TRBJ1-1	CASNRQGMNTEAFF	TGTGCCAGCAACCGACAGGGGATGAACACTGAAGCTTTCTTT
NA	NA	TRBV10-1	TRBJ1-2	CASSPSGNYGYTF	TGCGCCAGCAGTCCCTCGGGGAACTATGGCTACACCTTC
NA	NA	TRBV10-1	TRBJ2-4	CASSTFQGNRYIQYF	TGCGCCAGCAGTACCTTCCAGGGGAATCGGTACATTCAGTACTTC
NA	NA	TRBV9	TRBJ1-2	CASSVGQATNYGYTF	TGTGCCAGCAGCGTAGGACAGGCGACTAACTATGGCTACACCTTC
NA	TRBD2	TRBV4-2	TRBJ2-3	CASSQGPRGLGTDTQYF	TGTGCCAGCAGCCAAGGGCCCCGAGGACTAGGTACCGATACGCAGTATTTT
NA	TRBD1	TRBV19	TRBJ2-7	CASSGQLSYEQYF	TGTGCCAGTTCGGGACAGCTCTCCTACGAGCAGTACTTC
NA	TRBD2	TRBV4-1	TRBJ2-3	CASSQQPGLAGSTDTQYF	TGCGCCAGCAGCCAACAGCCGGGACTAGCGGGGAGCACAGATACGCAGTATTTT
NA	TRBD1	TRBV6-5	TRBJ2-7	CASSYPTGGVYEQYF	TGTGCCAGCAGTTACCCGACAGGGGGCGTTTACGAGCAGTACTTC
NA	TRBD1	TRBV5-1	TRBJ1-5	CASSWTGSGNQPQHF	TGCGCCAGCAGCTGGACAGGGAGTGGCAATCAGCCCCAGCATTTT
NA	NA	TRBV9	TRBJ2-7	CASSVGARYSGEQYF	TGTGCCAGCAGCGTGGGGGCAAGGTATTCAGGCGAGCAGTACTTC
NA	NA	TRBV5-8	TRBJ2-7	CASSLPGAPTRQYF	TGTGCCAGCAGCTTGCCAGGGGCCCCTACGAGGCAGTACTTC
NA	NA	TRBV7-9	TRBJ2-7	CASSFGWGVSGEQYF	TGTGCCAGCAGCTTCGGCTGGGGGGTCTCTGGAGAGCAGTACTTC
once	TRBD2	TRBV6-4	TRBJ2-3	CASSQTSAPSTDTQYF	TGTGCCAGCAGTCAAACTAGCGCCCCTAGCACAGATACGCAGTATTTT
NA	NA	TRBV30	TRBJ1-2	CAWGTPYGYTF	TGTGCCTGGGGGACACCCTATGGCTACACCTTC
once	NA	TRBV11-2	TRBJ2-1	CASRSGSYNEQFF	TGTGCCAGCCGCTCGGGATCCTACAATGAGCAGTTCTTC
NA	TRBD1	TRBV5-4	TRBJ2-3	CASSPIVWTGTDTQYF	TGTGCCAGCAGCCCGATAGTTTGGACAGGGACAGATACGCAGTATTTT
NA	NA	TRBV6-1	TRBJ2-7	CASSEWPNRYEQYF	TGTGCCAGCAGTGAATGGCCAAACCGCTACGAGCAGTACTTC
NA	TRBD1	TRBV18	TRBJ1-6	CASSPGQGVYSPLHF	TGTGCCAGCTCACCAGGGCAGGGGGTCTATTCACCCCTCCACTTT
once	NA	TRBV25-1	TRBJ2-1	CASSEYLGGDNEQFF	TGTGCCAGCAGTGAATATTTAGGGGGAGACAATGAGCAGTTCTTC
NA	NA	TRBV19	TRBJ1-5	CASSIGRHSNQPQHF	TGTGCCAGTAGTATAGGCAGGCATAGCAATCAGCCCCAGCATTTT
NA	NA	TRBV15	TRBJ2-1	CATSRDRVILGDEQFF	TGTGCCACCAGCAGAGATCGGGTCATATTAGGAGATGAGCAGTTCTTC
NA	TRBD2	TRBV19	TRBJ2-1	CASMVDSGAYNEQFF	TGTGCCAGTATGGTCGATAGCGGGGCCTACAATGAGCAGTTCTTC